The present T cell receptor beta chain was sequenced within a study of T cells in localized non-small cell lung cancer (dated by TCRdb to about 2020). A note on the overall study: Comparing tumors with uninvolved tumor-adjacent lungs, the study looked at the T cell repertoires of 236 patients with early-stage NSCLC. The cohort consisted of 200 to 300 treatment-naive NSCLC patients whose localized lung tumors had been resected. The mean age of the NSCLC patients was around 65 years, with 120 to 150 men and 95 to 110 women. What the work shows at the level of the full study, not this receptor alone: Because the study design was exploratory, TCR variables were selected using unadjusted p-values without false-discovery rate correction. Longer overall survival was associated with higher blood T cell density, whereas shorter survival was associated with higher adjacent-lung clonality. Of the top 100 tumor clones, a median of approximately 60 were detected in paired uninvolved adjacent lung; approximately 28 were also among that lung's top 100. The highest T cell clonality was observed in uninvolved tumor-adjacent lung, where clonality exceeded that of tumor, suggesting that antigenic responses were more focused in uninvolved tumor-adjacent lung. Because multi-region sequencing of the tumors was not done, intratumor heterogeneity could not be ruled out.

TCR beta CDR3 regions were sequenced from DNA using the immunoSEQ Assay. The original methods were these. T cell density was computed as TCR beta template counts normalized to usable DNA estimated by amplifying housekeeping genes. Richness was estimated using the preseqR package, with extrapolation to 400,000 templates for PBMC samples and to 120,000 templates for tissue samples. Clonality was calculated as one minus Pielou's evenness. To identify tissue-enriched TCRs, differential abundance testing was run on productive amino-acid clonotypes with a minimum total count of 5 and an alpha of 0.1. The Jaccard Index and the Morisita Overlap Index were used to measure repertoire overlap between compartments. GLIPH clustered TCR beta CDR3s with public tetramer-defined viral CDR3s; viral motifs required at least three viral sequences plus V-gene enrichment. TCRdb took this table from immuneACCESS and kept in-frame rearrangements with V and J called. Such tables lack part of the clones; where checked against another copy, unresolved V genes explain under half of the gap, and the rest is unexplained. V, J and clone size derive from that table, while D and trimming were established from the DNA sequence. The sample data list tens of thousands of clones, and approximately 80% of these were observed just once. The ten top clones hold 17% of the sample.

Comment on this clone: Its antigen is still unknown. The record has no base qualities; no much larger clone is one base away.

At diagnosis, peripheral blood, uninvolved tumor-adjacent lung and tumor were collected and were preserved as a mix of fresh-frozen and FFPE material. For TCR repertoire profiling, the blood samples were analyzed as peripheral blood mononuclear cells. The CDR3 measures 13 amino acids from cysteine to phenylalanine. Only the CDR3 portion is preserved as DNA: 39 bases, with reading frame beginning at the first base. V drops 4 bases and J drops 4 bases, leaving 5 bases in between. The germline V gene yields SGHDN for CDR1 and FVKESK for CDR2. The sample here was peripheral blood, taken before any cancer treatment. This receptor was identified in a male donor aged 60 or over with stage III squamous cell lung carcinoma. Here the chain combines TRBV14 and TRBJ2-6; TRBD1 is a possible D gene, resting on 5 matching bases. The DNA sequence is given as TGTGCCAGCAGCCGGACAGGGGCCAACGTCCTGACTTTC. Its protein is CASSRTGANVLTF.